This T cell receptor (beta chain) was observed in a study of metastatic and nonmetastatic thyroid tumors. About the research overall: Repertoire comparisons spanned blood and tumor or nodule tissue from malignant and benign thyroid patients. Study-wide findings and caveats: Reports indicated that malignant thyroid tumors showed significantly higher TCR beta diversity than benign nodules did, in blood and tumor.

This clone was counted once. Its specificity is not known. The V gene's germline CDR1 is SGDLS and CDR2 YYNGEE. J gave up 1 base and V 3 bases, and 3 bases lay outside the gene matches. The CDR3 runs to 14 residues. Thyroid surgery took place with no prior treatment in any patient. TCRdb re-processed the PCR reads through MiXCR. The sample includes tens of thousands of clones, just over 35% seen only once; the top ten take approximately 29%. The clonotype originates from a female donor with papillary thyroid cancer or a benign thyroid nodule (not recorded which). Some clones in this sample may be carry-over from other donors' samples. The source material was tumor tissue. This rearrangement joins TRBV9 to TRBJ1-1; 7 nucleotides align to TRBD1. The CDR3 bases are TGTGCCAGCAGCGAGGACAGGTGGAACACTGAAGCTTTCTTT. Translation: CASSEDRWNTEAFF.